This T cell receptor beta chain was retrieved from a study of T cells in narcolepsy. The study, taken as a whole, reports: In some patient and control memory CD4+ samples, autoreactive clones were absent.

On this clone: Its specificity is unknown.

Assay used: immunoSEQ multiplex PCR; TCRdb lists only in-frame clones, some missing. The table lists roughly 30,000 clones, approximately 87% of them singletons. This CDR3 spans 12 amino acids. V was shortened by 6 bases and J by 6 bases, with 12 bases between the two germline ends. Germline V CDR1 and CDR2: SGHDN, FVKESK. V and J are TRBV14 and TRBJ2-7, with D possibly matching TRBD1 (5 bases). The source material was memory (CD45RA-) CD4+ T cells from blood. The source is a human donor in good health. The DNA of the CDR3 is TGTGCCAGCAGTCGGACAAGACTCGAGCAGTACTTC. Its protein is CASSRTRLEQYF.